This T cell receptor (beta chain) was retrieved from a study of blood T cell repertoires in COVID-19. About the study: COVID-19 samples collected from the United States, Italy and Spain covered acute and convalescent phases. In each case, the material was cDNA or gDNA derived from T cells, B-cell-depleted T cells, or PBMCs.

Per the original data handling: Nucleated cell counts were estimated from reference gene primer amplification. The protocol was immunoSEQ multiplex PCR, while the TCRdb copy is restricted to in-frame clones and leaves out a portion. The V and J calls and clone size come from that table; D and trimming were worked out from the DNA. This sample yields about 240,000 clones, of which approximately 84% are seen a single time; 2.5% to 3.5% belongs to the top ten. Those enrolled, adults aged roughly 18 to 90 years, came from roughly 22 US areas. CDR1 is SGHVS and CDR2 is FQNEAQ in the germline V gene. The CDR3 has 15 residues. V gave up 0 bases and J gave up 1 base, with 9 bases separating them.

The TCR was taken from a middle-aged woman with acute COVID-19. This sequence joins TRBV7-8 and TRBJ1-1; D gene ambiguous. Sequencing used PBMCs or T cells enriched from blood (not recorded which). The CDR3: CASSLARVRNTEAFF. The DNA of the CDR3 is TGTGCCAGCAGCTTAGCGCGGGTGAGGAACACTGAAGCTTTCTTT.